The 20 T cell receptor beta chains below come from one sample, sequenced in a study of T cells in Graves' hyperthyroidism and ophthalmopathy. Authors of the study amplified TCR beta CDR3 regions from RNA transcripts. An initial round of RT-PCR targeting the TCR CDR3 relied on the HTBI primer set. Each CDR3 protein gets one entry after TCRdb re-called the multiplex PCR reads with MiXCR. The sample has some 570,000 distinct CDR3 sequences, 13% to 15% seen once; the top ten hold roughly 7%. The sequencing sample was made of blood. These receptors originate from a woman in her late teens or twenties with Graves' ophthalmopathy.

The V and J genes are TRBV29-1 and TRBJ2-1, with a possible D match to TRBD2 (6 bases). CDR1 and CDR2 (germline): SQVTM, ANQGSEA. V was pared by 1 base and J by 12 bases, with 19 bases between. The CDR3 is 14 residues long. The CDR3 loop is CSVEGGETARGQFF. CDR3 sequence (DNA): TGCAGCGTTGAAGGTGGCGAGACCGCGCGGGGGCAGTTCTTC.

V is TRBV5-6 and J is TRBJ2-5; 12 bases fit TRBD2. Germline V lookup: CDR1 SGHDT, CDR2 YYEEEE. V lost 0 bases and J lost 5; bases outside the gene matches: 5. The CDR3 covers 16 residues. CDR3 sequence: CASSLGRTSGTETQYF. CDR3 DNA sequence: TGTGCCAGCAGCTTGGGGAGGACTAGCGGGACGGAGACCCAGTACTTC.

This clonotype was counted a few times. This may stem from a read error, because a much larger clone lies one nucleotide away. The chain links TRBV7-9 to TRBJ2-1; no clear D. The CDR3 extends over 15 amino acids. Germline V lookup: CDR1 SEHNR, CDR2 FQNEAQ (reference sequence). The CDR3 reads CASSRLRLGYNGQFF. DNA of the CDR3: TGTGCCAGCAGCCGTTTGCGGTTGGGCTACAATGGGCAGTTCTTC. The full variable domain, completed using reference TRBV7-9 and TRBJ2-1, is DTGVSQNPRHKITKRGQNVTFRCDPISEHNRLYWYRQTLGQGPEFLTYFQNEAQLEKSRLLSDRFSAERPKGSFSTLEIQRTEQGDSAMYLCASSRLRLGYNGQFFGPGTRLTVL.

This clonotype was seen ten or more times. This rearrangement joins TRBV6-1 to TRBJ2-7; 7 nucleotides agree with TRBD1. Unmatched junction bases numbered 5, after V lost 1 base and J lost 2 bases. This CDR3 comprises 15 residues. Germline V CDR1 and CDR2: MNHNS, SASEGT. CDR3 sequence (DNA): TGTGCCAGCAGTGAAGGGACAGGACTCACCTACGAGCAGTACTTC. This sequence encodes CASSEGTGLTYEQYF.

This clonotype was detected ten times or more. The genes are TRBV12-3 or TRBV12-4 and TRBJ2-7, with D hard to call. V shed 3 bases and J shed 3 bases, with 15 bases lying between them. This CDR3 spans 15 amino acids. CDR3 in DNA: TGTGCCAGCAGTTTCGTTTCAACAAACAACTACGAGCAGTACTTC. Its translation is CASSFVSTNNYEQYF.

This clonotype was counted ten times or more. The CDR3 nucleotides are TGTGCCTGGAGTGCAGGGGGATATGAAAAACTGTTTTTT. Its protein is CAWSAGGYEKLFF. The chain is built from TRBV30 and TRBJ1-4; TRBD1 aligns across 7 bases. CDR1 is GTSNPN and CDR2 is SVGIG in the germline V gene (reference sequence). The CDR3 contains 13 residues. After removal of 1 base from V and 6 bases from J, the junction contained 2 bases not matched to a gene. The entire variable domain, with the rest obtained from reference TRBV30 and TRBJ1-4, is as follows: SQTIHQWPATLVQPVGSPLSLECTVEGTSNPNLYWYRQAAGRGLQLLFYSVGIGQISSEVPQNLSASRPQDRQFILSSKKLLLSDSGFYLCAWSAGGYEKLFFGSGTQLSVL.

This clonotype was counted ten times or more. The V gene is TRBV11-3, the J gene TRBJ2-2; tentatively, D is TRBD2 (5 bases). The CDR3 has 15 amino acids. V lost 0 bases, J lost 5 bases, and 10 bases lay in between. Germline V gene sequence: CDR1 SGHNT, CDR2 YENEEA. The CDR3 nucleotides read TGTGCCAGCAGCTTAGAAGGGAGTCTGACCGGGGAGCTGTTTTTT. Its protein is CASSLEGSLTGELFF.

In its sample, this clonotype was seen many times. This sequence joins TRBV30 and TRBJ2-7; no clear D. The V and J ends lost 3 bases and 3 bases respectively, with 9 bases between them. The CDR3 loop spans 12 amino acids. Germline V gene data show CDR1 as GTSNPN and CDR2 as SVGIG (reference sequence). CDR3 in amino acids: CAWSSSSYEQYF. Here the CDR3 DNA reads TGTGCCTGGAGCTCCTCCAGCTACGAGCAGTACTTC.

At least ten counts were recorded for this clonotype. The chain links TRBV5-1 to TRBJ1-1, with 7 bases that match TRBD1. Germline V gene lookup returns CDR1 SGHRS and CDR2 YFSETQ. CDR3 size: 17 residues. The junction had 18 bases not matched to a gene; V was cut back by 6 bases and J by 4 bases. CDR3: CASNSEGDSTGVTEAFF. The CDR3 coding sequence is TGCGCCAGCAACTCCGAAGGGGATAGCACAGGGGTCACTGAAGCTTTCTTT.

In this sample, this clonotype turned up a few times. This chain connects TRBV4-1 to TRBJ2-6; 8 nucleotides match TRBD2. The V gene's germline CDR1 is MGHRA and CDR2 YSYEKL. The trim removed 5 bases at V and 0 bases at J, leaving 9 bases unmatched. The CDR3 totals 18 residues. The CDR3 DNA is TGCGCCAGCAGCGCTCGGGGGGGAAGGTCCTCTGGGGCCAACGTCCTGACTTTC. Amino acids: CASSARGGRSSGANVLTF.

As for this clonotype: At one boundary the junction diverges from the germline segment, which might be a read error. Here the CDR3 reads CAGSGGELKWTGDSPLHF. CDR3 coding DNA: TGTGCCGGCAGTGGGGGGGAGTTAAAGTGGACAGGCGATTCACCCCTCCACTTT. The J gene is TRBJ1-6, the V gene TRBV2; 7 bases fit TRBD1. This CDR3 region has 18 residues. Per the germline V gene, CDR1 is SNHLY and CDR2 is FYNNEI.

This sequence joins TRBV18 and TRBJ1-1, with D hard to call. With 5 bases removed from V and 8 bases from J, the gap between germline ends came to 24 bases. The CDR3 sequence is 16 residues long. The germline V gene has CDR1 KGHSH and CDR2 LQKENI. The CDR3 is CASSKSQGRASGEAFF. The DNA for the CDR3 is TGTGCCAGCTCAAAGTCACAAGGGCGCGCGTCCGGAGAAGCTTTCTTT.

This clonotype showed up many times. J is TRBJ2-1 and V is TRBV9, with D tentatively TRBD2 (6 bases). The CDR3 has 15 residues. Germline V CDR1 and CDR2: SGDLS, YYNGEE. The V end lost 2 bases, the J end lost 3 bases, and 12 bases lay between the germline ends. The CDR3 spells CASSVYPSDYNEQFF. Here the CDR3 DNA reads TGTGCCAGCAGCGTCTACCCTAGCGACTACAATGAGCAGTTCTTC.

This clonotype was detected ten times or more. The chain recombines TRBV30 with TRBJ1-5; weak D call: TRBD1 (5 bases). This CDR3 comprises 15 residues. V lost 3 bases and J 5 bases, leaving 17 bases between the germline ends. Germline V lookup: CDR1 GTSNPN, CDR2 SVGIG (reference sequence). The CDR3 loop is CAWSLTGTYDQPQHF. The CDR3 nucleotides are TGTGCCTGGAGCCTAACCGGGACGTATGATCAGCCCCAGCATTTT.

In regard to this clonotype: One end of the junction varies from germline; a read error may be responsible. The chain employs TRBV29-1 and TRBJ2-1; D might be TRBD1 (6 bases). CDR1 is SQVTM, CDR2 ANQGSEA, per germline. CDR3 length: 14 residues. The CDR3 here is CNVTGGYSYNEQFF. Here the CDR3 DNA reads TGCAACGTTACTGGGGGCTACTCCTACAATGAGCAGTTCTTC.

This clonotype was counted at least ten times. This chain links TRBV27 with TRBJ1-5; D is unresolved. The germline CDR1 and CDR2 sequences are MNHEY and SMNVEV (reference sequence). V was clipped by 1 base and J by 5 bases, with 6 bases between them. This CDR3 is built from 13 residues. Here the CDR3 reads CASSLFQDQPQHF. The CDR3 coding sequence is TGTGCCAGCAGTTTATTTCAAGATCAGCCCCAGCATTTT.

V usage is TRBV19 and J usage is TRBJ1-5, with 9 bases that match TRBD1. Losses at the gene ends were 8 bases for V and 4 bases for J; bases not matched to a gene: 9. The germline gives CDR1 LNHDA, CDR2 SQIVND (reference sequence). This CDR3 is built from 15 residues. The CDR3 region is CASATGQGRNQPQHF. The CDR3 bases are TGTGCCAGTGCTACCGGACAGGGGCGGAATCAGCCCCAGCATTTT.

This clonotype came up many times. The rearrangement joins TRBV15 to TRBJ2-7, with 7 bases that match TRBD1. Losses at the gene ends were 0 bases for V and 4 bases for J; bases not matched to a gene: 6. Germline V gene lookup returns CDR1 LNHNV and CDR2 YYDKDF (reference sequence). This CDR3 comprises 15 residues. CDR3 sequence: CATSRDLGRGYEQYF. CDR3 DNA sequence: TGTGCCACCAGCAGAGATCTCGGCAGGGGGTACGAGCAGTACTTC.

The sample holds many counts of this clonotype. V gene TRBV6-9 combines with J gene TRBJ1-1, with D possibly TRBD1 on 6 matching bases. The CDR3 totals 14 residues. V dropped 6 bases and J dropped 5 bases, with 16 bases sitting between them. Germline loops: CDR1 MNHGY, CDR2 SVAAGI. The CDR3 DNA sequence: TGTGCCAGCAGCGCGGGGGCTTCCACGACTGAAGCTTTCTTT. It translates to CASSAGASTTEAFF.

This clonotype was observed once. This CDR3 reads CASSVDPSGETQYF. DNA for the CDR3: TGTGCCAGCAGCGTAGACCCGTCTGGTGAAACCCAGTACTTC. This sequence joins TRBV9 and TRBJ2-5; D unclear. Germline values: CDR1 SGDLS, CDR2 YYNGEE. Trimming removed 0 bases at V and 8 bases at J, with 14 bases between. This CDR3 region has 14 residues.